This T cell receptor beta chain was found in a study of cytomegalovirus exposure and HLA in healthy donors (TCRdb year 2017). Concerning the study at large: An earlier analysis of several hundred of the donors reported 276 Gb of sequence data and 100 million to 120 million unique TCR beta sequences obtained from some 170 million T cells. The number of donors typed differed by locus, with roughly 620-630 for A, B, C, DRB1 and DQB1, approximately 500 for DQA1, about 610 for DPA1, and around 460 for DPB1. Five DR-DQ haplotypes were handled as single units for association and clustering, since linkage in the cohort was strong. Roughly 300 gigabases of sequencing data and roughly 81 million unique TCR sequences made up an early release that covered some 640 HLA-typed donors. Besides the first cohort of 666 subjects, a separate validation cohort made up of over 95 different subjects was used. An earlier analysis of 587 of the donors used high-throughput TCR beta sequencing to judge whether each TCR beta V gene segment behaved as functional or pseudogenic. Among under 450 genotyped donors of the cohort, an average of about 240,000 unique TCR beta nucleotide sequences were sequenced per donor, roughly 18% of them non-productive. Of the roughly 410 genotyped donors, less than 85% were placed in the genetic ancestry cluster associated with self-reported Caucasian donors. HLA typing included class I and class II loci at four-digit resolution. All discovery cohort repertoires had been generated on a single sequencing platform. Donor age, sex, ethnicity and CMV serostatus were compiled together with the repertoire data. The study combined high-throughput TCR immunosequencing, statistical association of individual TCRs with disease status, and machine learning to predict cytomegalovirus infection status. The later analysis used no new phenotypic data to find candidate immune exposures, relying instead on TCR beta sequences and their occurrence across donors. A later analysis re-examined previously published TCR beta repertoires from 600 to 700 donors and added high-resolution HLA genotyping to investigate patterns of TCR occurrence. A later genetic analysis took genome-wide SNP genotypes for 398 of the 666 donors and used that subset as a discovery cohort. The study used immunosequencing to profile the T cell repertoires of more than 650 subjects and linked those repertoires to cytomegalovirus serostatus. The aim of the study was to test whether cataloging public T cell receptors could identify signatures of past pathogen exposure. General study outcomes and caveats: According to the authors, the approach could potentially be generalized to other disease states and immunological phenotypes. Compared with the 666-donor mean, donors in an Asian-associated ancestry cluster had fewer N-insertions in productive TCRs, according to a later genetic analysis. In a later analysis, TCR association rates were found to vary across HLA loci, with the most associated TCRs seen for DRB1 alleles and the fewest for HLA-C alleles. Strong co-occurrence of HLA alleles, especially DR and DQ, made assigning TCR associations to individual alleles difficult. Across donors, most TCR sequences were observed very rarely, whereas some public TCRs were present in many individuals. Immune exposure information for the cohort was limited to CMV serostatus. In a later analysis, some 17,000 TCR beta sequences were associated with specific HLA alleles at a false discovery rate of 0.05. A further reported finding was that TCR beta sequences accurately predicted the HLA-A and HLA-B alleles for most subjects in the first cohort. A cluster of highly shared sequence variants was judged likely to represent a technical artifact of the sequencing pipeline. An association between a missense DCLRE1C variant and V-gene and J-gene trimming of TCR beta chains was found in a later genetic analysis and replicated in an independent cohort. In this cohort, only TCR beta chains were sequenced, and detectable features were limited by the absence of alpha or paired-chain data. The classifier was reported to diagnose cytomegalovirus status with high specificity and sensitivity in both the original cohort and the validation cohort. A few of the identified cytomegalovirus-associated TCR beta chains were confirmed in vitro to be specific for cytomegalovirus antigens. An earlier analysis of 450 to 750 of the donors showed that most TCR beta V segments appeared in productive rearrangements either about 87% or about 30% of the time, which broadly matched IMGT annotations. The earlier analysis of 587 of the donors excluded about 16 rarely observed V segments, including chromosome 9 orphons, because counts were too low. In a later analysis, HLA-associated TCR beta chains showed more clonal expansion and lower generation probabilities than non-associated chains that were equally common. Linkage disequilibrium might explain the correlated functional status among segregating V segments, but an unknown experimental factor could not be ruled out. HLA typing was unavailable for some donors at each locus, so association tests used only the typed subset. The presence/absence analyses assumed that sequencing depth was roughly uniform across donors, and that assumption may not be true. The study listed around 160 TCR beta chains as associated with cytomegalovirus. Some IMGT-functional V segments, including TRBV6-2 and TRBV6-3, could not be distinguished by the 87-base-pair reads and were therefore excluded. A later analysis found that most CMV-associated TCR beta chains appeared HLA-restricted, with HLA associations seemingly driven largely by CMV exposure. A later analysis reported that several top co-occurrence clusters appeared linked to parvovirus B19, influenza, CMV and Epstein-Barr virus.

The library was generated by the immunoSEQ multiplex PCR assay. A mixture of 60 forward primers for TCR Vbeta segments and 13 reverse primers for TCR Jbeta segments was used in the multiplex PCR. A multiplex PCR assay on genomic DNA amplified the CDR3 region of rearranged TCR beta genes. On the Illumina HiSeq System, the amplified TCR beta libraries were sequenced as 87-base-pair reads. Per the authors' processing: A later analysis counted 75 million to 100 million unique TCR beta chains across the 666 repertoires, and about 10 million of these chains were shared by at least two donors. Raw reads were error-corrected and collapsed into unique sequences by a nearest-neighbor algorithm in which closely related sequences were merged to remove PCR and sequencing errors. To assign V, D and J gene segments, CDR3 sequences were aligned to IMGT reference sequences. For a sequence to be retained, a match of at least six nucleotides was required to both a V gene segment and a J gene segment. A rearrangement counted as productive if the CDR3 had no stop codons and remained in frame with V and J, and every other rearrangement counted as non-productive. CDR3 was defined according to IMGT convention as the region running from the second conserved V-encoded cysteine to the conserved J-encoded phenylalanine. The earlier analysis of 500 to 600 of the donors excluded sequences that lacked an unambiguous match to a single V gene segment. An earlier analysis of several hundred of the donors called V segments functional above 56.7% productive rearrangements and segregating when the between-donor standard deviation exceeded 5%. A statistical classification framework was built for diagnosing cytomegalovirus status from the catalog of TCR beta chain sequences. In a later analysis, V and J genes were assigned by comparing TCR nucleotide sequences against IMGT/GENE-DB human TR gene sequences. In a later analysis, CDR3 sequences and most-parsimonious VDJ recombination scenarios were assigned using the TCRdist pipeline. In a later analysis, every TCR beta chain was defined by the combination of its CDR3 amino acid sequence and its V-gene family, and reads without a unique V-gene family were dropped. A later analysis removed 500 to 650 highly shared, low-generation-probability nucleotide sequences to deal with suspected cross-contamination and a sequencing artifact. A later analysis calculated a clonal expansion index for each public chain from normalized within-repertoire ranks of inferred template counts. In a later analysis, generation probabilities were computed with a VDJ recombination model fitted to out-of-frame rearrangements, and the resulting probabilities were checked against IGoR. A later analysis scored TCR-TCR, TCR-HLA and TCR-CMV co-occurrence with hypergeometric tests, applying a repertoire-size bias correction to TCR pairs. To estimate false discovery rates, a later analysis permuted the HLA or CMV assignments 20 times. A later analysis grouped co-occurring TCRs with DBSCAN, adding TCRdist sequence similarity when clustering within HLA-allele-positive subsets. Repertoires with fewer than 30,000 or more than 120,000 public chains were left out of co-occurrence clustering, as were several repertoires with anomalous nucleotide sharing. Sourced from immuneACCESS, this table was stored by TCRdb with only in-frame sequences that have V and J called. A share of the clones is absent; for the studies checked, an unresolved V gene accounts for under half, and the remainder has no known explanation. D and trimming were read from the DNA, whereas the V and J calls and clone size are those reported in that table. The sample contains around 130,000 clones, approximately 80% of them found a single time. Around 5.8% of the sample lies in the top ten.

The cohort was made up of approximately 670 healthy bone marrow donors. At the time of sampling, every cohort member was nominally healthy, though immune exposures that went unrecorded were likely present. The donor tested CMV seropositive, placing the donor among the 290 or so seropositive members of the cohort. Every donor gave a peripheral blood sample, and the peripheral blood mononuclear cells from that sample were used for TCR beta sequencing. Genomic DNA extraction from the blood cell samples was performed with the Qiagen DNeasy Blood Extraction Kit. Comments on this clone: It has no known antigen specificity. Per-base qualities were not stored, and no clone one base away is much larger. The same CDR3 can be traced to other DNA sequences in this sample.

There are 14 amino acids in the CDR3, from cysteine to phenylalanine inclusive. Only CDR3 DNA is held: 42 bases, read in frame from base 1. V trim: 4 bases; J trim: 2 bases; unmatched bases: 3. The germline V gene encodes CDR1 MDHEN and CDR2 SYDVKM. The sequence joins TRBV28 to TRBJ2-7; a stretch of 9 junction bases matches TRBD1. Input material: PBMCs. This sequence was found in a man in his late teens or twenties in good health and CMV-seropositive. The CDR3 here reads CASSSTGGPYEQYF. The DNA is as follows: TGTGCCAGCAGTTCGACAGGGGGGCCCTACGAGCAGTACTTC. Reference TRBV28 and TRBJ2-7 proteins supply the regions before and after the CDR3; the full variable domain is: DVKVTQSSRYLVKRTGEKVFLECVQDMDHENMFWYRQDPGLGLRLIYFSYDVKMKEKGDIPEGYSVSREKKERFSLILESASTNQTSMYLCASSSTGGPYEQYFGPGTRLTVT.